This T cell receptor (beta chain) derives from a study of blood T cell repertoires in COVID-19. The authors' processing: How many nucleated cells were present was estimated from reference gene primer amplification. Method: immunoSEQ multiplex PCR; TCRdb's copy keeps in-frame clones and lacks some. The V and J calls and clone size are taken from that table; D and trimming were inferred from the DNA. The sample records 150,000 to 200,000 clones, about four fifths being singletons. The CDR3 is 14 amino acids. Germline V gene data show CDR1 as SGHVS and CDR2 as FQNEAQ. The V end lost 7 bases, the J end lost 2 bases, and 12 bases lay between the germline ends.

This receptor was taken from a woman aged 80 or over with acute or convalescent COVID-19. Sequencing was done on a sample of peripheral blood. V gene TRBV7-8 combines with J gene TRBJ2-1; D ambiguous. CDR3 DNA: TGTGCCAGCACCCATCCCGAGGCCTACAATGAGCAGTTCTTC. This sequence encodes CASTHPEAYNEQFF.